The T cell receptor beta chain described here comes from a study of T-cell memory formation after mild COVID-19. TCRdb reprocessed the 5' RACE reads via MiXCR and lists one record per CDR3 protein. Seen here are under 350,000 distinct CDR3 sequences, roughly 17% observed once, and the top ten hold 22%. The germline V and J ends were trimmed by 3 bases and 4 bases, with 13 bases remaining between them. Germline V gene sequence: CDR1 KGHDR, CDR2 SFDVKD. The CDR3 is 15 residues long. Sample: PBMCs or a T cell subset sorted from them (not recorded which). V gene TRBV24-1 combines with J gene TRBJ2-3; maybe TRBD2 (5 bases). The sequence came from a young man who had mild COVID-19 (a few samples of this study predate the infection). Cell type and time point are not known. This CDR3 is CATSDARLASDTQYF. CDR3 sequence (DNA): TGTGCCACCAGTGATGCTCGTCTAGCTTCAGATACGCAGTATTTT.